Included here is one T cell receptor (beta chain) sequence, with context. The entry originates in a study of cytomegalovirus exposure and HLA in healthy donors. Overall study: In an early release, HLA-typed donors contributed 80 million to 95 million unique TCR sequences.

Unrecorded immune exposures were likely, despite nominal health at sampling. In germline, CDR1 is SNHLY, CDR2 FYNNEI. J lost 5 bases, V lost 5 bases, and 1 base had no gene match. This CDR3 spans 13 amino acids. With 60 Vbeta and 13 Jbeta primers, the PCR was carried out. Here immunoSEQ multiplex PCR was the method, and the copy in TCRdb shows in-frame clones only, minus some. The sample has some 160,000 clones, around 80% seen once; the top ten hold approximately 1.5%. The sample was PBMCs. V is TRBV2 and J is TRBJ2-4, with TRBD1 matching over 9 bases. The clonotype was recovered from a woman between 18 and 30 years old in good health and CMV-seronegative. The CDR3 nucleotides are TGTGCCAGCAGTTGGACAGGGGAAAACATTCAGTACTTC. Its protein product is CASSWTGENIQYF.